Shown below are 16 T cell receptor beta chains from a single sample sequenced in a study of cytomegalovirus exposure and HLA in healthy donors. 60 Vbeta and 13 Jbeta primers were used in PCR. Clones were read by immunoSEQ multiplex PCR, and TCRdb kept only the in-frame ones, dropping some. The data show 150,000 to 190,000 clones, around 75% seen once. Material for sequencing was PBMCs. All receptors come from a man aged 18 to 35 in good health and CMV-seronegative.

The V gene is TRBV6-6, the J gene TRBJ2-7; 7 nucleotides agree with TRBD1. CDR1 is MNHNY, CDR2 SVGAGI, per germline (reference sequence). This CDR3 contains 14 residues. The trim removed 5 bases at V and 6 bases at J, leaving 10 bases unmatched. The CDR3 coding sequence is TGTGCCAGCAGTGGAGACAGGGTGAATGGCGAGCAGTACTTC. Amino acid sequence: CASSGDRVNGEQYF.

This clone came up a few times. The rearrangement links TRBV5-1 to TRBJ2-3; 9 bases map to TRBD2. The CDR3 has 15 amino acids. V trimming: 4 bases; J trimming: 5 bases; junction bases outside the gene matches: 8. The germline CDR1 and CDR2 sequences are SGHRS and YFSETQ. The CDR3 spells CASSREGGRGDTQYF. The CDR3 bases are TGCGCCAGCAGCCGGGAGGGCGGGAGGGGAGATACGCAGTATTTT.

The CDR3 nucleotides read TGTGCCAGCAGTTCCGGGACAGGGGGCAGGTTGGGCTATGGCTACACCTTC. This encodes CASSSGTGGRLGYGYTF. The chain links TRBV28 to TRBJ1-2; 12 bases match TRBD1. The CDR3 spans 17 residues. The J segment lost 4 bases and the V segment lost 4 bases, leaving 10 bases of the junction unmatched. Germline CDR1 is MDHEN and CDR2 is SYDVKM.

The chain uses TRBV7-9 and TRBJ2-3; TRBD2 aligns across 11 bases. The CDR3 is 17 amino acids. CDR1 SEHNR and CDR2 FQNEAQ come from the germline V gene (reference sequence). The V segment lost 5 bases and the J segment 5 bases; nucleotides outside the gene matches: 12. CDR3 amino acids: CASSPDLTSGIRDTQYF. CDR3 DNA: TGTGCCAGCAGCCCCGACCTGACTAGCGGGATAAGAGATACGCAGTATTTT.

V gene TRBV5-5 combines with J gene TRBJ2-1; TRBD2 matches 7 bases. J gave up 1 base and V 1 base, and 2 bases lay outside the gene matches. Germline assignment: CDR1 SGHKS and CDR2 YYEKEE (reference sequence). This CDR3 has 15 residues. The CDR3 loop reads CASSLREGSYNEQFF. The CDR3 region has the DNA TGTGCCAGCAGCTTGAGGGAGGGTTCCTACAATGAGCAGTTCTTC.

This chain uses TRBV5-6 with TRBJ2-2, with 12 bases fitting TRBD1. Trimming at V came to 3 bases and at J to 7 bases, leaving 7 bases not matched to a gene. Germline assignment: CDR1 SGHDT and CDR2 YYEEEE. The CDR3 covers 16 residues. CDR3 amino acids: CASSSWGQGAGGELFF. The CDR3 DNA follows: TGTGCCAGCAGCTCTTGGGGACAGGGGGCCGGCGGGGAGCTGTTTTTT.

Points on this clone: At one end, the junction sequence differs from germline, possibly due to a read error. The V gene is TRBV19, the J gene TRBJ2-1; D is unresolved. The germline CDR1 and CDR2 sequences are LNHDA and SQIVND (reference sequence). The CDR3 totals 13 residues. The CDR3 DNA reads as TGTGCCAGTAGTTTAGACTCCTCCAATGAGCAGTTCTTC. Encoded protein: CASSLDSSNEQFF.

This sequence joins TRBV7-9 and TRBJ2-4, with a tentative D call TRBD1 (7 bases). V was shortened by 3 bases and J by 15 bases, with 12 bases between the two germline ends. Germline CDR1 SEHNR, CDR2 FQNEAQ (reference sequence). The CDR3 sequence is 11 residues long. CDR3 amino acids: CASSFTGDWYF. Written as DNA, the CDR3 is TGTGCCAGCAGCTTTACAGGGGACTGGTACTTC.

The chain recombines TRBV10-3 with TRBJ2-7; 8 nucleotides agree with TRBD2. Unmatched junction bases numbered 7, after V lost 2 bases and J lost 1 base. The CDR3 covers 16 residues. CDR1 and CDR2 from the germline V gene are ENHRY and SYGVKD. The CDR3 sequence is CAISEPGLGGSYEQYF. In DNA form, the CDR3 reads TGTGCCATCAGTGAGCCGGGACTAGGGGGATCCTACGAGCAGTACTTC.

The V gene is TRBV10-2, the J gene TRBJ2-4; D is possibly TRBD2 (6 bases). The V gene's germline CDR1 is WSHSY and CDR2 SAAADI. The CDR3 is made up of 14 amino acids. V was shortened by 4 bases and J by 3 bases, with 10 bases between the two germline ends. CDR3 nucleotide sequence: TGCGCCAGCAGTGGCGGGATGAACAAAAACATTCAGTACTTC. Protein product: CASSGGMNKNIQYF.

As DNA, the CDR3 is TGTGCCAGCAGCTTCCGTGGGGACTATCCTCCCGGTACGCAGTATTTT. This codes for CASSFRGDYPPGTQYF. The rearrangement joins TRBV9 to TRBJ2-3, with 7 positions matching TRBD2. The CDR3 extends over 16 amino acids. Germline values: CDR1 SGDLS, CDR2 YYNGEE. V shed 4 bases and J 8 bases; nucleotides not matched to a gene: 16.

The chain joins TRBV7-2 to TRBJ2-7, with D maybe TRBD2 (6 bases). Trimming left V 1 base short and J 2 bases short, with 12 bases between. The CDR3 totals 15 residues. Germline V gene data show CDR1 as SGHTA and CDR2 as FQGNSA. The CDR3 nucleotides are TGTGCCAGCAGCTTAGGGGGCGGGGCCCCCTACGAGCAGTACTTC. Residues: CASSLGGGAPYEQYF. Complete variable domain (other parts from reference TRBV7-2 and TRBJ2-7): GAGVSQSPSNKVTEKGKDVELRCDPISGHTALYWYRQSLGQGLEFLIYFQGNSAPDKSGLPSDRFSAERTGGSVSTLTIQRTQQEDSAVYLCASSLGGGAPYEQYFGPGTRLTVT.

This sequence joins TRBV7-9 and TRBJ1-1; perhaps TRBD1 as D (6 bases). This CDR3 has 14 residues. Germline V lookup: CDR1 SEHNR, CDR2 FQNEAQ (reference sequence). The germline V and J ends were trimmed by 3 bases and 5 bases, with 13 bases remaining between them. CDR3 nucleotide sequence: TGTGCCAGCAGCTTTGGGGGCCGAGGGACTGAAGCTTTCTTT. Translation gives CASSFGGRGTEAFF.

This rearrangement joins TRBV29-1 to TRBJ2-5; the D gene is possibly TRBD1 (7 bases). The tail of the sequence fits TRBJ2-7 better, so the J call may be wrong. This CDR3 is 12 amino acids long. Germline-derived CDR1 and CDR2 are SQVTM and ANQGSEA. The CDR3 DNA follows: TGCAGCGTCTCAGGGGGGCCCGACGAGCAGTACTTC. It is translated as CSVSGGPDEQYF.

This clone showed up just a few times. The chain carries TRBV19 and TRBJ1-2, with D uncertain. The CDR3 spans 14 residues. Trimming pared 1 base from V and 6 bases from J, leaving 12 bases between. Germline-derived CDR1 and CDR2 are LNHDA and SQIVND (reference sequence). The CDR3 region is CASSIGTESHGYTF. The CDR3 bases are TGTGCCAGTAGTATAGGAACAGAAAGCCATGGCTACACCTTC.

This sequence joins TRBV10-1 and TRBJ2-3, with D perhaps TRBD2 (5 bases). The CDR3 extends over 15 amino acids. Germline V CDR1 and CDR2: WNHNN, SYGVQD (reference sequence). Trimming took off 4 bases at V and 2 bases at J, with 13 bases between the two ends. This CDR3 is CASSGPADLTDTQYF. The CDR3 nucleotides read TGCGCCAGCAGTGGCCCAGCGGACCTCACAGATACGCAGTATTTT.